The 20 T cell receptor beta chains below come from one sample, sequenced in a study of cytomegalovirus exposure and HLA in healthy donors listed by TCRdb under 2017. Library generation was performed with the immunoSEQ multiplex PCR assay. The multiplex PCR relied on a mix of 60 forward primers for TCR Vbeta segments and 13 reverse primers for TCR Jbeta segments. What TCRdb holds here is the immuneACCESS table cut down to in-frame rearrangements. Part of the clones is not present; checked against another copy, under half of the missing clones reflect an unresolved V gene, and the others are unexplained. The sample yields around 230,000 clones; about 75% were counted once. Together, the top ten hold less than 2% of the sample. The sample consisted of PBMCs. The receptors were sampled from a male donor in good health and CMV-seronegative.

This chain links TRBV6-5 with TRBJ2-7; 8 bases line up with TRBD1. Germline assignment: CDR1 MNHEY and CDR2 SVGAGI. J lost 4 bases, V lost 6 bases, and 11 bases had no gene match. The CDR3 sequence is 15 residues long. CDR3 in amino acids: CASRFGSTGAYEQYF. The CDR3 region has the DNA TGTGCCAGCAGGTTTGGGTCGACAGGGGCTTACGAGCAGTACTTC.

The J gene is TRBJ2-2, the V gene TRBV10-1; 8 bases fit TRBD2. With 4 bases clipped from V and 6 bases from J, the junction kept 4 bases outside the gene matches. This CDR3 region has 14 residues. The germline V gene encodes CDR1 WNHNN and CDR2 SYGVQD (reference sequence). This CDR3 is CASSGGLAAGELFF. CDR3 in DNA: TGCGCCAGCAGTGGCGGACTAGCTGCCGGGGAGCTGTTTTTT.

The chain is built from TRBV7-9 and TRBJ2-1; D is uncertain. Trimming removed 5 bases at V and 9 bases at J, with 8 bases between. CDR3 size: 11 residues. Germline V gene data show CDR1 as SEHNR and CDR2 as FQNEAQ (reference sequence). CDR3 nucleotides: TGTGCCAGCAGCCCACGGTTTGAGCAGTTCTTC. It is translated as CASSPRFEQFF.

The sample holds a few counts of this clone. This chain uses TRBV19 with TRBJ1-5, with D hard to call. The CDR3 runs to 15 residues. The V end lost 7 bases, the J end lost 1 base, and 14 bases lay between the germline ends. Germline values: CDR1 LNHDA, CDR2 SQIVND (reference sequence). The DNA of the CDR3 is TGTGCCAGTAAGCACAAGCGTATAAGCAATCAGCCCCAGCATTTT. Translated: CASKHKRISNQPQHF.

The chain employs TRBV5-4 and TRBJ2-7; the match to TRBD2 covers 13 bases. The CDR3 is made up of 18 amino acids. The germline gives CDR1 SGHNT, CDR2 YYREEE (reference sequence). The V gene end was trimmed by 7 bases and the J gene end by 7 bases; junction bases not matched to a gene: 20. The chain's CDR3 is CASGPGLAGFPISGEQYF. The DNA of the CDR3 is TGTGCCAGCGGACCGGGACTAGCGGGATTCCCGATCTCGGGGGAGCAGTACTTC.

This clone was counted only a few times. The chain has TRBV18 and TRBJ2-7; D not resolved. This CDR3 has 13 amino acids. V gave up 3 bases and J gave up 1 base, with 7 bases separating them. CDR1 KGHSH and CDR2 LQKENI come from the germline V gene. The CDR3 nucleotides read TGTGCCAGCTCACCCGCGGATTCCTACGAGCAGTACTTC. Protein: CASSPADSYEQYF.

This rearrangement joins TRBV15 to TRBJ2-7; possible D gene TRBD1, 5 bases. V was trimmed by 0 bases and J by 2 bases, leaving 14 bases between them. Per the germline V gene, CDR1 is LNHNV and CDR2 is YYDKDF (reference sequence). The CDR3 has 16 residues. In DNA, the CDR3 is TGTGCCACCAGCAGAGATTATCCAGGACAACCCTACGAGCAGTACTTC. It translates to CATSRDYPGQPYEQYF.

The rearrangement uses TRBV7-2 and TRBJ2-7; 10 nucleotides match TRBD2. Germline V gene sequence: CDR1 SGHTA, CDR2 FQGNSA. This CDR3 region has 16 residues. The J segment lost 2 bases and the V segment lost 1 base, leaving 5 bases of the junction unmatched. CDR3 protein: CASSLGSSGGAYEQYF. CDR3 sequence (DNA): TGTGCCAGCAGCTTAGGTTCTAGCGGGGGTGCCTACGAGCAGTACTTC.

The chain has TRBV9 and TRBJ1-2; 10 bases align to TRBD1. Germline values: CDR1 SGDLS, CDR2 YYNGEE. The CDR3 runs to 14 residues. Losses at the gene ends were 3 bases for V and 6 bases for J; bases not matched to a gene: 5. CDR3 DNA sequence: TGTGCCAGCAGCGAAGGACAGGGGGTGGATGGCTACACCTTC. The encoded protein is CASSEGQGVDGYTF.

As DNA, the CDR3 is TGTGCCAGCAGCTCGGACAGGTTGGCCTTAGGCAATCAGCCCCAGCATTTT. Translated: CASSSDRLALGNQPQHF. This chain connects TRBV5-6 to TRBJ1-5; TRBD1 matches at 7 bases. The trim removed 3 bases at V and 2 bases at J, leaving 11 bases unmatched. Germline V gene data show CDR1 as SGHDT and CDR2 as YYEEEE. This CDR3 spans 17 amino acids.

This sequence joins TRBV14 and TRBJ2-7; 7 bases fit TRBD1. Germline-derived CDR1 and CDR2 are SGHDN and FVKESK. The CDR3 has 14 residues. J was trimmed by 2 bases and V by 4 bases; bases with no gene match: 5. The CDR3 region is CASSPGQVTYEQYF. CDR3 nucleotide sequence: TGTGCCAGCAGCCCCGGACAGGTAACCTACGAGCAGTACTTC. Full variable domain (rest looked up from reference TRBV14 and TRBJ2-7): EAGVTQFPSHSVIEKGQTVTLRCDPISGHDNLYWYRRVMGKEIKFLLHFVKESKQDESGMPNNRFLAERTGGTYSTLKVQPAELEDSGVYFCASSPGQVTYEQYFGPGTRLTVT.

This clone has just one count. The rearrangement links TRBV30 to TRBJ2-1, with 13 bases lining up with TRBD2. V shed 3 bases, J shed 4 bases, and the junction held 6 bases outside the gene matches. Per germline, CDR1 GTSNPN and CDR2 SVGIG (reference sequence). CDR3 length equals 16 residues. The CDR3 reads CAWSARTSGGYNEQFF. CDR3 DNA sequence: TGTGCCTGGAGCGCTCGGACTAGCGGGGGATACAATGAGCAGTTCTTC. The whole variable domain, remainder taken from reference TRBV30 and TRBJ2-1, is SQTIHQWPATLVQPVGSPLSLECTVEGTSNPNLYWYRQAAGRGLQLLFYSVGIGQISSEVPQNLSASRPQDRQFILSSKKLLLSDSGFYLCAWSARTSGGYNEQFFGPGTRLTVL.

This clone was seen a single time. Here the CDR3 DNA reads TGTGCCAGCAGCCCGGGACAGGGAAACTATGGCTACACCTTC. Translating it yields CASSPGQGNYGYTF. V is TRBV2 and J is TRBJ1-2; 9 nucleotides match TRBD1. Germline CDR1 reads SNHLY; CDR2 reads FYNNEI. The CDR3 length is 14 residues. V trimming: 6 bases; J trimming: 2 bases; junction bases outside the gene matches: 4.

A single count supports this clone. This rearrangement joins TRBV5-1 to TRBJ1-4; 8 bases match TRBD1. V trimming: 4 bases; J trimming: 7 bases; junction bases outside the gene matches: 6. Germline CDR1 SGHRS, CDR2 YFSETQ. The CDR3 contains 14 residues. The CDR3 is CASSRTGIGEKLFF. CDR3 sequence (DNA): TGCGCCAGCAGCAGGACAGGGATAGGTGAAAAACTGTTTTTT.

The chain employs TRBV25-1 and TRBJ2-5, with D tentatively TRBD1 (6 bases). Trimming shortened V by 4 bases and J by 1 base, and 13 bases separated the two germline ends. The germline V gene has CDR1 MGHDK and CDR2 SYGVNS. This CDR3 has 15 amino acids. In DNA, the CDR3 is TGTGCCAGCAGTGCCCGTACAGGGATCCAAGAGACCCAGTACTTC. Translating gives CASSARTGIQETQYF.

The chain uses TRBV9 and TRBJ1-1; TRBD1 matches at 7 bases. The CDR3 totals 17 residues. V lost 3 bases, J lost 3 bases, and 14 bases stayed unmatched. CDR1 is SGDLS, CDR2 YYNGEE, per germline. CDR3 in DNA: TGTGCCAGCAGCGCGATGTCCCCGACAGGGCGAGACACTGAAGCTTTCTTT. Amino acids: CASSAMSPTGRDTEAFF.

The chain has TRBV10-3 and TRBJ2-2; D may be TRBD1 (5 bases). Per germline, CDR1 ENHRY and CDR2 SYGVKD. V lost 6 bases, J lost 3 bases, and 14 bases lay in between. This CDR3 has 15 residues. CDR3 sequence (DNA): TGTGCCATCAGGACGGACATCTTATACACCGGGGAGCTGTTTTTT. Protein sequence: CAIRTDILYTGELFF.

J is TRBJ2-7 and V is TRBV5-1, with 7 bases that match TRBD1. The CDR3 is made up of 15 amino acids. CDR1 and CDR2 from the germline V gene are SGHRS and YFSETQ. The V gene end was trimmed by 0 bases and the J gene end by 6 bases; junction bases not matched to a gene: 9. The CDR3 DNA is TGCGCCAGCAGCTTGGGCATTAGGGGGCCGGGCGAGCAGTACTTC. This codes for CASSLGIRGPGEQYF.

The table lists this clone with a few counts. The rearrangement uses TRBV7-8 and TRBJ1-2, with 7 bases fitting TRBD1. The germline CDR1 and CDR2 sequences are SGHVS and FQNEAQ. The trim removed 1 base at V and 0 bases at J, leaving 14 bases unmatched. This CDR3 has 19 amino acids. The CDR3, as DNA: TGTGCCAGCAGCTTAGATGAATGGGCCAGGGGGGATCCTAACTATGGCTACACCTTC. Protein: CASSLDEWARGDPNYGYTF.

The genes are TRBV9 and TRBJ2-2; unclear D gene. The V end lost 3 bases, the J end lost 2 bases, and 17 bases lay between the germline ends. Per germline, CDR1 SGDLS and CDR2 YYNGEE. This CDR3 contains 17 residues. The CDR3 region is CASSAVSSLLNTGELFF. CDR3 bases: TGTGCCAGCAGCGCGGTAAGCTCTCTGCTCAACACCGGGGAGCTGTTTTTT.